One T cell receptor beta chain is described in this entry. These data come from a study of control samples from healthy donors and cancer patients. Deletions cut 6 bases from V and 12 bases from J, with 14 bases between. The germline V gene has CDR1 LNHDA and CDR2 SQIVND (reference sequence). CDR3 size: 11 residues. Some clones are missing from TCRdb's copy, which holds only in-frame ones; the method was immunoSEQ multiplex PCR. Of approximately 100,000 clones in the sample, roughly 83% were seen once. V and J are TRBV19 and TRBJ1-1; D is unresolved. Material for sequencing was PBMCs. This TCR derives from a man in his 70s with lung cancer. The DNA of the CDR3 is TGTGCCAGTAGGTCGAGTTTCGAGTCTTTCTTT. Translation gives CASRSSFESFF.